This T cell receptor (beta chain) was documented in a study of beta chain features in type 1 diabetes (dated by TCRdb to between 2018 and 2020). Regarding the study in general: Mean age, gender distribution, total cell number and subset yield did not differ between patients and healthy donors. In the study, recently diagnosed type 1 diabetes patients and matched healthy donors were compared on the TCRB repertoires of their sorted circulating CD4+ T cell subsets. Regulatory and stem cell-like memory subsets were obtained from only 8 patients and about 8 healthy donors, while naive and central memory subsets were obtained from all 28 donors. A total of some 100,000,000 sorted cells were examined across all samples, and the number of cells per subset was strongly correlated with RNA yield. Results the study describes overall, beyond this receptor: PCR might favor shorter templates, but patient and control samples were amplified and corrected together, so any skew would affect both groups equally. Patients with type 1 diabetes made fewer insertions and deleted more nucleotides at VDJ recombination sites, implying thymic rearrangement abnormalities. Naive, central memory and regulatory TCRB repertoires appeared more similar among patients than among healthy donors. In all four CD4+ subsets, TCRB CDR3 length was moderately but significantly shorter in type 1 diabetes patients. Because cDNA rather than genomic DNA was sequenced, highly expressing activated cells could have been over-represented, although no difference in activation and CD3 levels was found between groups. HLA sub-analyses involved small numbers of individuals, so any influence of HLA type on TCRB rearrangement remained unresolved.

Of note for this clone: Its antigen has not been determined. Base qualities are not provided; no much larger clone lies one nucleotide away.

Measured from the cysteine to the phenylalanine, the CDR3 is 16 residues long. The sequence is cut down to CDR3 DNA, 48 bases in frame from base 1. From each donor, a single peripheral blood sample of roughly 0.11 L on average was drawn into heparinised tubes. Using a panel that included CD45RO, CCR7, CD25, CD127, CD95 and CD27, naive, central memory, regulatory and stem cell-like memory CD4+ T cells were sorted on a BD FACSAria II. Purity was above 95% for every sorted population. PBMCs were separated immediately by Lymphoprep density gradient centrifugation and were stained directly, without being cultured. Samples were stained and sorted in pairs, with one healthy donor and one patient per experiment, so that batch effects were minimized. All of the isolated RNA was reverse transcribed with the High Capacity cDNA Reverse Transcription Kit, so expressed TCRB transcripts were sequenced. Deep immunoSEQ sequencing was performed on naive, central memory and regulatory T cell samples, with an average of around 3.4 million total reads per sample. After sorted cells were lysed in RLT buffer, RNA was extracted with DNase-treated RNeasy Micro or Mini kits, with the choice depending on cell number. To prevent cross-contamination, every cell subset was processed on its own, while patient and healthy donor samples were processed together. Using the immunoSEQ multiplex PCR, TCRB sequences were amplified from cDNA into 87-bp fragments spanning the CDR3 region. Sequencing of the amplicons was performed on the Illumina HiSeq platform. The authors processed their data as follows. PCR bias was computationally corrected using synthetic template baselines, reads within Hamming distance 2 were collapsed, and singletons that could not be merged were discarded. Reads were aligned against IMGT to assign V, D and J genes, CDR3 length and insertions or deletions at six rearrangement sites. Within each subset, clonotype counts were normalized to sorted cell number, after which true diversity and Gini coefficients were computed with the tcR R package. Repertoire sharing was quantified using the overlap coefficient calculated on TCRB nucleotide sequences. As a proxy for the pre-selection repertoire, out-of-frame TCRB sequences from naive cells were analyzed. The clones in this table, taken by TCRdb from immuneACCESS, are in-frame only. Not every clone is retained; where verified, under half of the shortfall comes from an unresolved V gene, and the cause of the rest is unknown. V and J calls plus clone size are reproduced from that table; the DNA served to infer D and trimming. The sample includes roughly 230,000 clones, with 9.6% observed a single time. The top ten clones comprise 0.034% of the sample.

The chain is made from TRBV21-1 and TRBJ2-7; the table's D call TRBD1 went unverified against the DNA. TRBV21-1 is shown as a pseudogene. The TCR originated in a woman under 30 in good health. The specimen sequenced was naive CD4+ T cells from blood. The cell subset or site tag for this specimen amounts to: true naive CD4+ T cells. CDR3 sequence: CASSAKGDRGFYEQYF. In nucleotides, the sequence is TGTGCCAGCAGCGCAAAGGGGGACAGGGGCTTCTACGAGCAGTACTTC.